Listed below are T cell receptor beta chains from one sample, sequenced in a study of T cell changes during pregnancy in multiple sclerosis. TCRdb's copy holds only in-frame clones and misses some; the assay was immunoSEQ multiplex PCR. This table has about 77,000 clones, roughly 91% appearing once. The sequencing used peripheral blood, collected after pregnancy. The receptors here all came from a female donor in good health, enrolled as a control in a pregnancy study. CDR3s include the opening cysteine and the closing phenylalanine or tryptophan. The order of the fields is D gene, clone size, V gene, J gene, CDR3 length, CDR3 protein, CDR3 DNA. A D gene is named only where the DNA matches it firmly. The size entry is marked missing in some rows and otherwise reads once, few, many or a size class.

d_call: TRBD1; clone_size: NA; v_call: TRBV6-6; j_call: TRBJ1-1; cdr3_length: 14; cdr3_aa: CASSIGQGGTEAFF; cdr3_nt: TGTGCCAGCAGCATCGGACAGGGGGGCACTGAAGCTTTCTTT
d_call: TRBD1; clone_size: NA; v_call: TRBV6-1; j_call: TRBJ1-1; cdr3_length: 15; cdr3_aa: CASSEAEGAGTEAFF; cdr3_nt: TGTGCCAGCAGTGAAGCCGAGGGGGCAGGTACTGAAGCTTTCTTT
d_call: NA; clone_size: NA; v_call: TRBV18; j_call: TRBJ1-1; cdr3_length: 12; cdr3_aa: CASSPGGATAFF; cdr3_nt: TGTGCCAGCTCACCTGGCGGGGCCACAGCTTTCTTT
d_call: TRBD2; clone_size: NA; v_call: TRBV27; j_call: TRBJ2-7; cdr3_length: 14; cdr3_aa: CASRGLAGGLEQYF; cdr3_nt: TGTGCCAGCAGAGGACTAGCGGGAGGGCTCGAGCAGTACTTC
d_call: NA; clone_size: NA; v_call: TRBV18; j_call: TRBJ1-5; cdr3_length: 14; cdr3_aa: CASSPDGGNQPQHF; cdr3_nt: TGTGCCAGCTCACCGGACGGGGGAAATCAGCCCCAGCATTTT
d_call: TRBD1; clone_size: once; v_call: TRBV5-1; j_call: TRBJ2-5; cdr3_length: 14; cdr3_aa: CASTSGGEGETQYF; cdr3_nt: TGCGCCAGCACCTCAGGGGGCGAAGGGGAGACCCAGTACTTC
d_call: TRBD2; clone_size: NA; v_call: TRBV7-2; j_call: TRBJ2-7; cdr3_length: 15; cdr3_aa: CASSLVLAGSFEQYF; cdr3_nt: TGTGCCAGCAGCTTAGTGCTAGCGGGGTCATTCGAGCAGTACTTC
d_call: TRBD1; clone_size: NA; v_call: TRBV18; j_call: TRBJ2-3; cdr3_length: 14; cdr3_aa: CASSPGQGRDTQYF; cdr3_nt: TGTGCCAGCTCACCGGGACAGGGGAGGGATACGCAGTATTTT
d_call: NA; clone_size: NA; v_call: TRBV27; j_call: TRBJ1-2; cdr3_length: 14; cdr3_aa: CASSYAGLKDGYTF; cdr3_nt: TGTGCCAGCAGTTACGCGGGTCTTAAGGATGGCTACACCTTC
d_call: NA; clone_size: NA; v_call: TRBV20-1; j_call: TRBJ2-7; cdr3_length: 11; cdr3_aa: CSAREDREQYF; cdr3_nt: TGCAGTGCTAGAGAAGACAGGGAGCAGTACTTC
d_call: NA; clone_size: NA; v_call: TRBV5-1; j_call: TRBJ2-3; cdr3_length: 16; cdr3_aa: CASSLPLLTSTDTQYF; cdr3_nt: TGCGCCAGCAGCTTGCCCCTATTGACAAGCACAGATACGCAGTATTTT
d_call: TRBD2; clone_size: NA; v_call: TRBV5-8; j_call: TRBJ2-5; cdr3_length: 17; cdr3_aa: CASSPSWPAGGQETQYF; cdr3_nt: TGTGCCAGCAGCCCGTCCTGGCCAGCGGGGGGGCAAGAGACCCAGTACTTC
d_call: NA; clone_size: NA; v_call: TRBV6-4; j_call: TRBJ1-5; cdr3_length: 16; cdr3_aa: CASSYDRSPLDQPQHF; cdr3_nt: TGTGCCAGCAGTTATGACAGGTCCCCGTTAGATCAGCCCCAGCATTTT
d_call: NA; clone_size: NA; v_call: TRBV30; j_call: TRBJ2-5; cdr3_length: 11; cdr3_aa: CAWGTSETQYF; cdr3_nt: TGTGCCTGGGGCACGTCAGAGACCCAGTACTTC
d_call: NA; clone_size: few; v_call: TRBV10-3; j_call: TRBJ2-7; cdr3_length: 17; cdr3_aa: CAISDQGFLLQTYEQYF; cdr3_nt: TGTGCCATCAGTGATCAGGGATTCCTTCTGCAAACTTACGAGCAGTACTTC
d_call: NA; clone_size: once; v_call: TRBV6-6; j_call: TRBJ2-1; cdr3_length: 14; cdr3_aa: CAISRTGVFNEQFF; cdr3_nt: TGTGCCATCAGTAGGACTGGTGTTTTCAATGAGCAGTTCTTC
d_call: NA; clone_size: NA; v_call: TRBV27; j_call: TRBJ2-5; cdr3_length: 17; cdr3_aa: CASSAYLGETYQETQYF; cdr3_nt: TGTGCCAGCAGTGCCTACCTAGGGGAAACGTACCAAGAGACCCAGTACTTC
d_call: TRBD1; clone_size: NA; v_call: TRBV2; j_call: TRBJ2-3; cdr3_length: 16; cdr3_aa: CANGQDRERGTDTQYF; cdr3_nt: TGTGCCAACGGACAGGATCGGGAAAGGGGCACAGATACGCAGTATTTT
d_call: NA; clone_size: NA; v_call: TRBV7-2; j_call: TRBJ1-2; cdr3_length: 16; cdr3_aa: CASSLMAEGRGDGYTF; cdr3_nt: TGTGCCAGCAGCCTGATGGCGGAGGGGAGGGGTGATGGCTACACCTTC
d_call: NA; clone_size: NA; v_call: TRBV5-4; j_call: TRBJ2-7; cdr3_length: 11; cdr3_aa: CASSSTYEQYF; cdr3_nt: TGTGCCAGCAGCTCTACGTACGAGCAGTACTTC
d_call: NA; clone_size: NA; v_call: TRBV28; j_call: TRBJ2-7; cdr3_length: 15; cdr3_aa: CASSLNIGLSYEQYF; cdr3_nt: TGTGCCAGCAGTTTAAATATTGGCCTCTCCTACGAGCAGTACTTC
d_call: TRBD1; clone_size: NA; v_call: TRBV14; j_call: TRBJ1-2; cdr3_length: 14; cdr3_aa: CASSRDRERSGYTF; cdr3_nt: TGTGCCAGCAGCCGTGACAGGGAGAGGAGTGGCTACACCTTC
d_call: TRBD2; clone_size: NA; v_call: TRBV27; j_call: TRBJ2-5; cdr3_length: 16; cdr3_aa: CASSPGLSSGKETQYF; cdr3_nt: TGTGCCAGCAGTCCGGGACTCAGTAGCGGGAAAGAGACCCAGTACTTC
d_call: NA; clone_size: NA; v_call: TRBV7-2; j_call: TRBJ1-1; cdr3_length: 15; cdr3_aa: CASSPQAGVNTEAFF; cdr3_nt: TGTGCCAGCAGTCCCCAAGCGGGGGTGAACACTGAAGCTTTCTTT
d_call: NA; clone_size: NA; v_call: TRBV7-6; j_call: TRBJ2-7; cdr3_length: 17; cdr3_aa: CASSLEDPLNREVEQYF; cdr3_nt: TGTGCCAGCAGCTTGGAGGATCCTCTCAACAGGGAAGTCGAGCAGTACTTC
d_call: NA; clone_size: NA; v_call: TRBV28; j_call: TRBJ2-7; cdr3_length: 13; cdr3_aa: CASKDSFSYEQYF; cdr3_nt: TGTGCCAGCAAGGACTCATTCTCCTACGAGCAGTACTTC
d_call: NA; clone_size: NA; v_call: TRBV10-1; j_call: TRBJ1-4; cdr3_length: 16; cdr3_aa: CASSERETATNEKLFF; cdr3_nt: TGCGCCAGCAGTGAGAGGGAGACTGCAACTAATGAAAAACTGTTTTTT
d_call: TRBD1; clone_size: once; v_call: TRBV12-5; j_call: TRBJ1-2; cdr3_length: 15; cdr3_aa: CASGYAGGGYYGYTF; cdr3_nt: TGTGCTAGTGGTTATGCAGGGGGCGGTTACTATGGCTACACCTTC
d_call: NA; clone_size: NA; v_call: TRBV5-4; j_call: TRBJ1-1; cdr3_length: 14; cdr3_aa: CASSPRTGNSEAFF; cdr3_nt: TGTGCCAGCAGCCCCCGCACAGGGAACTCTGAAGCTTTCTTT
d_call: NA; clone_size: NA; v_call: TRBV15; j_call: TRBJ2-2; cdr3_length: 15; cdr3_aa: CATSGQFANTGELFF; cdr3_nt: TGTGCCACCAGTGGACAGTTCGCGAACACCGGGGAGCTGTTTTTT
d_call: NA; clone_size: NA; v_call: TRBV28; j_call: TRBJ2-2; cdr3_length: 13; cdr3_aa: CASTYRAPGELFF; cdr3_nt: TGTGCCAGCACCTACAGGGCCCCCGGGGAGCTGTTTTTT
d_call: NA; clone_size: NA; v_call: TRBV5-6; j_call: TRBJ2-1; cdr3_length: 16; cdr3_aa: CASSLQLGSSYNEQFF; cdr3_nt: TGTGCCAGCAGCCTGCAACTAGGGAGCTCCTACAATGAGCAGTTCTTC
d_call: TRBD2; clone_size: NA; v_call: TRBV14; j_call: TRBJ2-1; cdr3_length: 15; cdr3_aa: CASSLGLAGDHEQFF; cdr3_nt: TGTGCCAGCAGCCTCGGACTAGCGGGAGACCATGAGCAGTTCTTC
d_call: NA; clone_size: NA; v_call: TRBV21-1; j_call: TRBJ1-2; cdr3_length: 16; cdr3_aa: CASSKDSGVNLYGYTF; cdr3_nt: TGTGCCAGCAGCAAAGATTCGGGGGTCAATCTCTATGGCTACACCTTC
d_call: NA; clone_size: NA; v_call: TRBV21-1; j_call: TRBJ2-1; cdr3_length: 9; cdr3_aa: CAASDEQFF; cdr3_nt: TGTGCCGCTAGTGATGAGCAGTTCTTC
d_call: TRBD2; clone_size: NA; v_call: TRBV11-2; j_call: TRBJ2-5; cdr3_length: 15; cdr3_aa: CASSLGAGGRETQYF; cdr3_nt: TGTGCCAGCAGCTTAGGGGCGGGAGGGAGAGAGACCCAGTACTTC
d_call: TRBD1; clone_size: NA; v_call: TRBV30; j_call: TRBJ1-1; cdr3_length: 15; cdr3_aa: CAWNLRDRVNTEAFF; cdr3_nt: TGTGCCTGGAACCTACGGGACAGGGTGAACACTGAAGCTTTCTTT
d_call: NA; clone_size: once; v_call: TRBV7-9; j_call: TRBJ1-2; cdr3_length: 14; cdr3_aa: CASRETGFFDGYTF; cdr3_nt: TGTGCCAGCAGGGAGACAGGCTTCTTTGATGGCTACACCTTC
d_call: NA; clone_size: NA; v_call: TRBV28; j_call: TRBJ1-1; cdr3_length: 11; cdr3_aa: CASSLGRKAFF; cdr3_nt: TGTGCCAGCAGTTTAGGCCGAAAAGCTTTCTTT
d_call: TRBD1; clone_size: NA; v_call: TRBV5-6; j_call: TRBJ2-7; cdr3_length: 16; cdr3_aa: CASSLGTGTTSYEQYF; cdr3_nt: TGTGCCAGCAGCTTGGGGACAGGGACCACCTCCTACGAGCAGTACTTC
d_call: TRBD2; clone_size: NA; v_call: TRBV27; j_call: TRBJ2-7; cdr3_length: 14; cdr3_aa: CASRTSGRSGEQYF; cdr3_nt: TGTGCCAGCAGAACTAGCGGGAGGTCGGGCGAGCAGTACTTC
d_call: NA; clone_size: NA; v_call: TRBV27; j_call: TRBJ1-2; cdr3_length: 17; cdr3_aa: CASSPSSTELGLYGYTF; cdr3_nt: TGTGCCAGCAGTCCGAGTTCGACAGAGTTAGGGTTGTATGGCTACACCTTC
d_call: NA; clone_size: NA; v_call: TRBV9; j_call: TRBJ2-1; cdr3_length: 15; cdr3_aa: CASSPKRVAYNEQFF; cdr3_nt: TGTGCCAGCAGCCCGAAGCGGGTAGCCTACAATGAGCAGTTCTTC
d_call: TRBD1; clone_size: NA; v_call: TRBV18; j_call: TRBJ1-2; cdr3_length: 18; cdr3_aa: CASSSGGQGSPVYYGYTF; cdr3_nt: TGTGCCAGCTCATCAGGTGGACAGGGGTCTCCCGTTTACTATGGCTACACCTTC
d_call: TRBD2; clone_size: NA; v_call: TRBV28; j_call: TRBJ2-1; cdr3_length: 14; cdr3_aa: CASSLIGRGGAWVF; cdr3_nt: TGTGCCAGCAGTTTAATCGGCCGGGGGGGAGCGTGGGTCTTC
d_call: NA; clone_size: NA; v_call: TRBV6-5; j_call: TRBJ1-5; cdr3_length: 14; cdr3_aa: CASSIGRGNQPQHF; cdr3_nt: TGTGCCAGCAGTATCGGGAGGGGGAATCAGCCCCAGCATTTT